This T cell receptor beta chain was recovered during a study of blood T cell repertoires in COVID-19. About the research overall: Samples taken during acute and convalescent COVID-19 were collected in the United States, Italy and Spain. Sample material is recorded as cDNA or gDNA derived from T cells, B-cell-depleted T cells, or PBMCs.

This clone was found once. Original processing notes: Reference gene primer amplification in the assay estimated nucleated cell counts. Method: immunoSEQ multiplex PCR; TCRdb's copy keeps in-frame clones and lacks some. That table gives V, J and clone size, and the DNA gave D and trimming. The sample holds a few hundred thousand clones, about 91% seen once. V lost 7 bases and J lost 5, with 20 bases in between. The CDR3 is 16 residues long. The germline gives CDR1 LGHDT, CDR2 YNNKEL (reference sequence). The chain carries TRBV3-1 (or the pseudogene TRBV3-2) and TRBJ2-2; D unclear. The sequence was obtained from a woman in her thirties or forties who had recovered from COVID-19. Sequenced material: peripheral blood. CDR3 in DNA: TGTGCCAGCACCCATAAGCCAGGAATGTGGACCGGGGAGCTGTTTTTT. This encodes CASTHKPGMWTGELFF.